The T cell receptor beta chain described here comes from a study of T-cell reconstitution after alpha-beta-depleted transplantation in children (dated by TCRdb to the mid-2010s). Concerning the study at large: T-cell immune reconstitution after TCRalphabeta/CD19-depleted allogeneic hematopoietic cell transplantation in children was quantitatively tracked in the study by means of TCR repertoire profiling.

Library preparation used PCR. Instrument on record: Illumina HiSeq 2500. TCR library preparation used molecular barcoding, with unique molecular identifiers applied to normalize quantification of the TCRbeta repertoire. Using fastp at Q25 and MiXCR, TCRdb reprocessed the public reads and kept productive beta chains. Every CDR3 protein is listed once, alongside the most common genes and DNA of its rows. The sample table holds over 100,000 distinct CDR3 sequences, of which about 9.4% were seen once. Together, the top ten hold under 40% of the sample. The full study reports these points: In some patients, the high TCRbeta diversity seen at day 60 was put down to recipient T cells and intrathymic progenitors that had survived conditioning. The frequencies of hyperexpanded clones fell over the following months, and after one year, T-cell counts and TCRbeta diversity were mostly attributed to newly produced T cells. About two months after transplant, the apparently early recovery of alphabetaT-cell counts reportedly depended on just several hundred clones that had expanded rapidly and came from non-depleted graft cells.

The treatment or condition label, as the study defines it: allogeneic hematopoietic cell transplantation with graft depleted of TCRalphabeta T cells and CD19 B cells. Transplant recipients were children who received TCRalphabeta/CD19-depleted allogeneic hematopoietic cell grafts. Looking up the germline V gene yields CDR1 SQVTM and CDR2 ANQGSEA. The V end loses 3 bases and the J end loses 2 bases, and a stretch of 14 bases separates them. The CDR3 sequence holds 14 residues, the cysteine and phenylalanine included. Only the CDR3 DNA is retained, 42 bases long and in frame from the first base. As regards this clonotype: Which antigen it targets is not known. No qualities accompany the bases; no much larger clone lies one base away.

This chain joins TRBV29-1 to TRBJ2-7; a weak D assignment points to TRBD1 (6 bases agree). This TCR came from a boy aged 2-15 years with acute lymphoblastic leukemia, due to receive a stem cell transplant. The input for sequencing was PBMCs, taken before TCRalphabeta/CD19-depleted stem cell transplant. The DNA is as follows: TGCAGCGTTGAGGGGCTTGGGGGCCCCTACGAGCAGTACTTC. Its protein product is CSVEGLGGPYEQYF.